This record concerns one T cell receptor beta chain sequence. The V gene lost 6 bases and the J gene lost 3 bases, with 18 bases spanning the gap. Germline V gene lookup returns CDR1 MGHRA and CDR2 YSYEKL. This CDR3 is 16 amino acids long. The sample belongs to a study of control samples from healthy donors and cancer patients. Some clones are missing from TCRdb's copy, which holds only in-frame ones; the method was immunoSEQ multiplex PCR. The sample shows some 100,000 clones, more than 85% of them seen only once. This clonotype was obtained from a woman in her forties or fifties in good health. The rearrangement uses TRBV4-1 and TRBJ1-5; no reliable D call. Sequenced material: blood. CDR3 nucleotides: TGCGCCAGCAGTCCCTCCCCTGGGAGGGCCAATCAGCCCCAGCATTTT. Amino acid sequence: CASSPSPGRANQPQHF.